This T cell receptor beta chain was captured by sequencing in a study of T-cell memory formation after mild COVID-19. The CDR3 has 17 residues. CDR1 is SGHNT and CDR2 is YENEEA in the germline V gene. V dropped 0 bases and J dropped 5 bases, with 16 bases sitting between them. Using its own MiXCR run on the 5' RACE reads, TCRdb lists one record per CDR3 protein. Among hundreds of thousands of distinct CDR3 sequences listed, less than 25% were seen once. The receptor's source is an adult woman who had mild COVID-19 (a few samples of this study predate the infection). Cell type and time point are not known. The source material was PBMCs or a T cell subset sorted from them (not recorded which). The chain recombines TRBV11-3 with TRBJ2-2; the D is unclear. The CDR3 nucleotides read TGTGCCAGCAGCTTAGATCTTAGTGGGAAGATTACCGGGGAGCTGTTTTTT. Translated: CASSLDLSGKITGELFF.